The 3 T cell receptor beta chains presented below share a single source sample, sequenced in a study of T-cell memory formation after mild COVID-19. TCRdb reprocessed the 5' RACE reads with MiXCR, giving one entry per CDR3 protein. The sample has roughly 380,000 distinct CDR3 sequences, 25% to 30% seen once. Sequenced: PBMCs or a T cell subset sorted from them (not recorded which). Receptors originate from an adult woman who had mild COVID-19 (a few samples of this study predate the infection). Cell type and time point are not known.

The chain is built from TRBV7-6 and TRBJ2-7, with D possibly being TRBD2 (5 bases). V was pared by 1 base and J by 6 bases, with 16 bases between. Germline V gives CDR1 SGHVS, CDR2 FNYEAQ. The CDR3 covers 15 residues. CDR3: CASSLVVDVAGEQYF. The CDR3 DNA sequence: TGTGCCAGCAGCTTAGTAGTGGATGTTGCGGGCGAGCAGTACTTC.

V gene TRBV19 combines with J gene TRBJ2-1, with TRBD2 as a possible D gene (6 bases). The germline gives CDR1 LNHDA, CDR2 SQIVND (reference sequence). V lost 9 bases, J lost 1 base, and 7 bases lay in between. The CDR3 length is 12 residues. The CDR3 DNA sequence: TGTGCCAGCGGGGGATCCTACAATGAGCAGTTCTTC. It specifies CASGGSYNEQFF.

The V and J genes are TRBV12-3 or TRBV12-4 and TRBJ2-5; tentatively, D is TRBD1 or TRBD2 (5 bases each). The CDR3 runs to 14 residues. Trimming took 9 bases from V and 4 from J, leaving 18 bases between them. This chain's CDR3 is CASQFVGESETQYF. CDR3 nucleotide sequence: TGTGCCAGTCAGTTTGTGGGGGAATCAGAGACCCAGTACTTC.